This T cell receptor (beta chain) is from a study of cytomegalovirus exposure and HLA in healthy donors. Whole-study findings and limits: For most TCR beta V segments, an earlier analysis put the productive rate at about 87% or about 30% of the time. The presence/absence work took it that sequencing depth was about the same across donors. Exclusion applied to some V segments, including TRBV6-2 and TRBV6-3, as they were indistinguishable.

Germline V gene lookup returns CDR1 LGHNA and CDR2 YNFKEQ. The CDR3 covers 13 residues. Trimming pared 6 bases from V and 5 bases from J, leaving 13 bases between. A word on this clone: Its target is unknown.

Primers included in the PCR were 60 Vbeta and 13 Jbeta primers. The repertoire was sequenced with immunoSEQ multiplex PCR; TCRdb's copy has only in-frame clones and lacks some. Seen here are fewer than 55,000 clones, 72% observed once, and the top ten hold 22%. This chain connects TRBV4-2 to TRBJ1-1, with D perhaps matching TRBD1 (6 bases). Specimen: PBMCs. The clonotype was recovered from a woman aged 50 to 65 in good health and CMV-seropositive. CDR3 in DNA: TGTGCCAGCAGTACCTTTACAGGGACTGAAGCTTTCTTT. Its translation: CASSTFTGTEAFF.